This TCR beta chain was observed in a study of T cell repertoires in cytomegalovirus infection. As for the study in general: Signatures in public TCR beta sequences pointed to both CMV infection and matching HLA type.

TCRdb recomputed calls from the reads with MiXCR, one row per CDR3 protein. The sample consists of about 740,000 distinct CDR3 sequences, 35% of them appearing once. About this clonotype: Its antigen is unidentified.

General study results and limits: HLA-C-restricted CMV clonotypes gave the most frequent clonotype in two of eight donors.

CDR1 and CDR2 from the germline V gene are MNHEY and SVGAGI. This CDR3 contains 13 residues. V was shortened by 6 bases and J by 4 bases, with 12 bases between the two germline ends. The rearrangement links TRBV6-5 to TRBJ2-5; no reliable D call. The origin of this receptor is a human donor in good health (CMV status not recorded). Some clones in this sample may be carry-over from other donors' samples. Sequences were obtained from PBMCs. The CDR3: CASRMEVGETQYF. CDR3 nucleotides: TGTGCCAGCAGAATGGAAGTAGGAGAGACCCAGTACTTC.